What follows describes a single TCR beta chain. The antigen is undetermined. This record belongs to a study of cytomegalovirus exposure and HLA in healthy donors. CDR1 is SQVTM and CDR2 is ANQGSEA in the germline V gene. V shed 6 bases, J shed 5 bases, and the junction held 4 bases outside the gene matches. This CDR3 contains 12 residues. Study observations and caveats: TCR beta chain V- and J-gene trimming was linked, in a later analysis, to a missense variant in DCLRE1C. An analysis was carried out later, and it reportedly showed fewer N-insertions in an Asian-associated ancestry cluster than the roughly 700-donor mean.

The PCR ran on 60 Vbeta and 13 Jbeta primers. Only in-frame clones appear in the TCRdb table, and some are missing; sequencing was by immunoSEQ multiplex PCR. The sample lists 130,000 or so clones; roughly 88% were seen once. The rearrangement uses TRBV29-1 and TRBJ2-4, with 7 bases lining up with TRBD1. The source is a young woman in good health and CMV-seropositive. The material sequenced was PBMCs. The CDR3 nucleotides read TGCAGCGTCAGCGACAGGGAAAACATTCAGTACTTC. This gives the protein CSVSDRENIQYF.